Listed below are T cell receptor beta chains from one sample, sequenced in a study of blood T cells in healthy people across ages. TCRdb processed the 5' RACE reads anew with MiXCR; each CDR3 protein has one entry. This table holds about 970,000 distinct CDR3 sequences, just over 50% found once. Sequenced sample: blood. These receptors were obtained from a woman in her sixties or seventies in good health. The CDR3 runs from the conserved cysteine through the conserved F or W. Some rows have no size entry. The others give once, few or many, or a class for an expanded clone.

clone size	CDR3 length	J gene	V gene	CDR3 protein
NA	15	TRBJ1-4	TRBV4-1	CASSQLQRGNEKLFF
NA	12	TRBJ1-2	TRBV28	CASTTPGYGYTF
few	13	TRBJ1-5	TRBV12-3/TRBV12-4	CASSRGKNQPQHF
NA	13	TRBJ2-5	TRBV14	CASSQSLGETQYF
few	11	TRBJ2-4	TRBV4-1	CASSGTNIQYF
NA	14	TRBJ2-3	TRBV12-3/TRBV12-4	CASRGTRGTDTQYF
NA	13	TRBJ1-5	TRBV10-3	CAISESMDQPQHF
few	14	TRBJ1-6	TRBV4-3	CASRRGTENSPLHF
NA	12	NA	TRBV7-7	CASSPTGVEQYF
many	16	TRBJ2-3	TRBV7-9	CASSSGTSGSTDTQYF
few	16	TRBJ2-1	TRBV3-1	CASSQDRLAGSDEQFF
few	12	TRBJ2-5	TRBV29-1	CSVRQTHATQYF
NA	15	TRBJ2-2	TRBV12-3/TRBV12-4	CASRIAGGQSGELFF
few	15	TRBJ1-5	TRBV12-5	CASGLVRGSNQPQHF
NA	13	TRBJ2-1	TRBV27	CASSLFRVSEQFF
NA	15	TRBJ2-5	TRBV28	CASSRTNRRQETQYF
NA	17	TRBJ2-7	TRBV6-8	CASSYLRESPFSYEQYF
NA	14	NA	TRBV28	CASRRRGRGYEQYF
NA	15	TRBJ2-5	TRBV7-9	CASSLVLAGTETQYF
NA	16	NA	TRBV2	CASSEIPGTVDNEQFF
NA	15	TRBJ2-7	TRBV20-1	CSARGTSGRSYEQYF
NA	14	TRBJ1-5	TRBV20-1	CSAPPTGSNQPQHF
NA	16	TRBJ2-1	TRBV5-1	CASSLSAGDPYNEQFF
NA	14	TRBJ1-1	TRBV4-2	CASSPGGFSAEAFF
few	12	TRBJ1-1	TRBV3-1	CASSPNQGKAFF
NA	14	TRBJ1-6	TRBV7-2	CASSLYRDNSPLHF
few	13	TRBJ2-1	TRBV29-1	CSVGTGAVDEQFF
NA	14	TRBJ1-1	TRBV5-1	CASSLLGLNTEAFF
NA	15	TRBJ2-2	TRBV4-1	CASSQDRANTGELFF
NA	14	TRBJ2-7	TRBV28	CASGQTGAAYEQYF
NA	16	TRBJ2-3	TRBV3-1	CASSPGYSSDGDTQYF
NA	12	TRBJ2-1	TRBV12-3/TRBV12-4	CASSLGSDEQFF
NA	18	TRBJ2-7	TRBV7-9	CASITTAGNSGSSYEQYF
NA	16	TRBJ2-7	TRBV20-1	CSANPKSGVQLYEQYF
NA	13	TRBJ2-7	TRBV5-1	CASSLWQGAGQYF
NA	17	TRBJ2-5	TRBV20-1	CSARGLTGTSGRKTQYF
NA	16	TRBJ2-7	TRBV4-1	CAGSRALAFSSYEQYF
few	14	TRBJ2-5	TRBV29-1	CSVPGQRGWETQYF
NA	11	TRBJ1-1	TRBV7-9	CASSSLREAFF
NA	14	TRBJ1-5	TRBV12-3/TRBV12-4	CASQVGPGYQPQHF
NA	16	TRBJ1-2	TRBV7-9	CASSLIGKIDNYGYTF
few	13	TRBJ1-5	TRBV6-2/TRBV6-3	CASSFAGIQPQHF
NA	15	TRBJ2-3	TRBV20-1	CSARGEGAWTDTQYF
NA	18	TRBJ2-6	TRBV5-1	CASSLALAGETGANVLTF
few	16	TRBJ1-6	TRBV9	CASSPQGQTINSPLHF
NA	18	TRBJ1-1	TRBV13	CASSKTRDRSFGNTEAFF
many	14	TRBJ2-7	TRBV12-3/TRBV12-4	CASRDRSNSYEQYF
NA	14	TRBJ2-1	TRBV20-1	CSASTGGFYNEQFF
NA	15	NA	TRBV4-2	CASSQNREAGAEQYF
few	13	TRBJ2-7	TRBV29-1	CSVEGFRGGEQYF
few	15	TRBJ1-5	TRBV7-6	CASSLGSMGTRPQHF